This TCR beta chain stems from a study of blood T cell repertoires in COVID-19. Sequenced by immunoSEQ multiplex PCR; TCRdb stores in-frame clones only, minus some. The sample records around 270,000 clones, about 89% being singletons. The germline gives CDR1 MNHNS, CDR2 SASEGT. Trimming removed 1 base from V and 10 bases from J, with 13 bases in between. The CDR3 length is 13 residues. The material sequenced was peripheral blood. This chain connects TRBV6-1 to TRBJ1-1; D may be TRBD1 (6 bases). The TCR was taken from a man in his forties with acute or convalescent COVID-19. CDR3 DNA sequence: TGTGCCAGCAGTGAAGTTGGGGGCACACCAGCTTTCTTT. This sequence encodes CASSEVGGTPAFF.